This TCR beta chain emerged from a study of blood T cell repertoires in COVID-19. Whole-study context: Italy, Spain and the United States were the sources of the convalescent and acute COVID-19 samples. In each case, the material was cDNA or gDNA derived from T cells, B-cell-depleted T cells, or PBMCs.

Original handling: Researchers report that nucleated cell counts were estimated from reference gene primer amplification. The assay was immunoSEQ multiplex PCR, and TCRdb's table has in-frame clones only and misses some. The DNA was the basis for D and trimming; V, J and clone size are from that table. Of approximately 170,000 clones listed, roughly 84% were seen once; the top ten hold roughly 1.1%. Remarks on this clone: The junction shows a germline mismatch at one end, possibly a read error.

The CDR3 runs to 13 residues. In germline, CDR1 is SSHAT, CDR2 FNYEAQ (reference sequence). V is TRBV7-7 and J is TRBJ2-5; D unclear. Sequenced sample: peripheral blood. This receptor was identified in a man between 60 and 75 years old who had recovered from COVID-19. CDR3 in DNA: TGTGCTAGCAGCTTTGGGCAGACGGAGACCCAGTACTTC. Encoded protein: CASSFGQTETQYF.